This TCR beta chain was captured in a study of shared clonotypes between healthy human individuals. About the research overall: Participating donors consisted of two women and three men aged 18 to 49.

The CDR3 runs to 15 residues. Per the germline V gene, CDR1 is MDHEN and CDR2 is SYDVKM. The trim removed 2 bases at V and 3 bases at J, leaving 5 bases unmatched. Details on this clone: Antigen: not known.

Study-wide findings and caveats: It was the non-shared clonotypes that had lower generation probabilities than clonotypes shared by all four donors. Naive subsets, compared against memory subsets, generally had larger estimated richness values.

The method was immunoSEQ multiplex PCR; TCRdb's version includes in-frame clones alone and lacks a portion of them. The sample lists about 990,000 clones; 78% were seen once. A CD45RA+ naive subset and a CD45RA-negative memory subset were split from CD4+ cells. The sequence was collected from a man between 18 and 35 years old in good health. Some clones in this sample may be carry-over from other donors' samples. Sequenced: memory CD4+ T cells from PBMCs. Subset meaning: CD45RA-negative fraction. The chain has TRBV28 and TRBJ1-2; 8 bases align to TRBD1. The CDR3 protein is CASSLPGQAYYGYTF. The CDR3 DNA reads TGTGCCAGCAGTTTACCGGGACAGGCATACTATGGCTACACCTTC.